The T cell receptor (beta chain) described here comes from a study of circulating CD8 cells and anti-PD-1 response in melanoma. Study-wide context: Every 2 weeks, patients got 3 mg/kg nivolumab intravenously. About 45% of the 13 patients had prior targeted therapy or immunotherapy; seven did not.

The QIAseq Immune Repertoire TCR panel built the libraries from roughly 15 ng of total RNA. Each CDR3 protein gets one entry after TCRdb re-called the reads with MiXCR. Counted here are 950 to 1,100 distinct CDR3 sequences, around 8.3% occurring once; the ten biggest clones make up roughly 31%. In its sample, this clonotype ranks as medium-sized. Trimming removed 6 bases at V and 2 bases at J, with 13 bases between. From germline, CDR1 is SGHVS and CDR2 FQNEAQ. The CDR3 has 14 amino acids. From live CD3+CD8+TCRalphabeta+ cells, four PD-1 and/or TIGIT subsets were sorted. Sequenced here: CD8+ T cells from PBMCs, sampled at baseline or after one month of anti-PD-1 therapy (not recorded which). The chain couples TRBV7-8 to TRBJ2-5, with a possible D match to TRBD2 (6 bases). This TCR came from a human donor with melanoma. CDR3 region: CASRRAGAQETQYF. CDR3 coding DNA: TGTGCCAGCAGAAGAGCGGGTGCTCAAGAGACCCAGTACTTC. Together with reference TRBV7-8 and TRBJ2-5, the CDR3 gives the full variable domain: GAGVSQSPRYKVAKRGQDVALRCDPISGHVSLFWYQQALGQGPEFLTYFQNEAQLDKSGLPSDRFFAERPEGSVSTLKIQRTQQEDSAVYLCASRRAGAQETQYFGPGTRLLVL.